This T cell receptor (beta chain) was retrieved from a study of STAT5B mutations in CD4+ large granular lymphocyte leukemia. General study results and limits: Top patient clones used TRBV06 genes more often: 8/27 versus 2/35 in controls. No patients shared main leukemic clonotypes, though about 25% appeared at low frequency elsewhere. Patient CD4-sorted repertoires looked more clonal than healthy CD4+ repertoires, even without putative leukemic clones.

With 6 bases clipped from V and 2 bases from J, the junction kept 4 bases outside the gene matches. The CDR3 covers 14 residues. CDR1 is MRHNA, CDR2 SNTAGT, per germline. For this clone: Its antigen is unknown.

This was a survey-level run. Repertoires were generated with immunoSEQ multiplex PCR, while TCRdb's copy carries only in-frame clones and drops some. Found here are 20,000 to 25,000 clones, 70% to 80% of them singletons; the top ten hold around 0.4%. This TCR was sampled from a human donor in good health. The rearrangement uses TRBV6-4 and TRBJ2-1; TRBD2 aligns across 7 bases. The sample consisted of CD4+ T cells from blood buffy coats. CDR3 DNA sequence: TGTGCCAGCAGGCGAGCGGGAACCTACAATGAGCAGTTCTTC. Its protein is CASRRAGTYNEQFF.